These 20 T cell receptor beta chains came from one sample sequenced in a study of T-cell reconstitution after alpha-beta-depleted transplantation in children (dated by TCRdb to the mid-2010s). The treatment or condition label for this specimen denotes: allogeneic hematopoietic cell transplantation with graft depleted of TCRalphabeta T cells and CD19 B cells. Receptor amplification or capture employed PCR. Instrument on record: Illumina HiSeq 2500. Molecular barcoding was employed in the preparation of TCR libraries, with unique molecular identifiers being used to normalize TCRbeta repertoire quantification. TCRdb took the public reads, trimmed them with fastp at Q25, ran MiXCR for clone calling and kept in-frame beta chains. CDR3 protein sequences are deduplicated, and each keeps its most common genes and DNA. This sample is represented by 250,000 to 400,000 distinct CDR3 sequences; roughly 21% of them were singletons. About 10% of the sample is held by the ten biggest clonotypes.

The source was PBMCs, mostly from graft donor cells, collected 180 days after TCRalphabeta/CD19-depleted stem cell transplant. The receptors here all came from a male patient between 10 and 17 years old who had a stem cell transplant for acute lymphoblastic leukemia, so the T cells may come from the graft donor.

The CDR3 nucleotides read TGTGCCAGCAGCTTAGCAAGCGGTGCGAACACCGGGGAGCTGTTTTTT. Translated, it gives CASSLASGANTGELFF. The J gene is TRBJ2-2, the V gene TRBV7-6, with D possibly matching TRBD2 (5 bases). V was shortened by 0 bases and J by 0 bases, with 8 bases between the two germline ends. In germline, CDR1 is SGHVS, CDR2 FNYEAQ. The CDR3 totals 16 residues.

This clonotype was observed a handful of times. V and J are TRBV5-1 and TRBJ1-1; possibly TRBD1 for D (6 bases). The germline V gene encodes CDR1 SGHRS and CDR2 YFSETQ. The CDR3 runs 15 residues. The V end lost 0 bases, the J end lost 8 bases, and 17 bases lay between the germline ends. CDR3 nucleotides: TGCGCCAGCAGCTTGGTACAGGGCCCCCCCTGGGAAGCTTTCTTT. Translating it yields CASSLVQGPPWEAFF.

CDR3 DNA: TGTGCCATCACCCCTAGCGGGACAAGGGAGACCCAGTACTTC. This translates into CAITPSGTRETQYF. V usage is TRBV10-3 and J usage is TRBJ2-5; 9 nucleotides line up with TRBD2. CDR1 ENHRY and CDR2 SYGVKD come from the germline V gene. J was trimmed by 5 bases and V by 7 bases; bases with no gene match: 8. The CDR3 extends over 14 amino acids.

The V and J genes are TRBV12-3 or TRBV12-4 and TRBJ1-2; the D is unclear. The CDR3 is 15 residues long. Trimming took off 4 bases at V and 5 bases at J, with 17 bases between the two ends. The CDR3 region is CASSWRSAAVYGYTF. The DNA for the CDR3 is TGTGCCAGCAGTTGGAGGTCGGCGGCAGTTTATGGCTACACCTTC.

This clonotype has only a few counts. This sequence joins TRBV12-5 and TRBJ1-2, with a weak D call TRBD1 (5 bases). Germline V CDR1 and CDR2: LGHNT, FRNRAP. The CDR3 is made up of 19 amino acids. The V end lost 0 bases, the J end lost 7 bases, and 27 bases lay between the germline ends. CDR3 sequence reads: CASGLVRTYWGPGVFGYTF. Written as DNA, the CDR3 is TGTGCTAGTGGTTTGGTCCGGACATATTGGGGCCCTGGGGTTTTTGGCTACACCTTC.

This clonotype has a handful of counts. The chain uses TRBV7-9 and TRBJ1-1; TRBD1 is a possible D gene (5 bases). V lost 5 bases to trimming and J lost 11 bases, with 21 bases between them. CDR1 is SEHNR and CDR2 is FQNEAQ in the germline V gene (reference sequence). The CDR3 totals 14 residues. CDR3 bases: TGTGCCAGCAGCCCCCCTGCGGAGGGGCAAACGGCTTTCTTT. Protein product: CASSPPAEGQTAFF. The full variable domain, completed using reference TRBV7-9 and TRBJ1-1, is DTGVSQNPRHKITKRGQNVTFRCDPISEHNRLYWYRQTLGQGPEFLTYFQNEAQLEKSRLLSDRFSAERPKGSFSTLEIQRTEQGDSAMYLCASSPPAEGQTAFFGQGTRLTVV.

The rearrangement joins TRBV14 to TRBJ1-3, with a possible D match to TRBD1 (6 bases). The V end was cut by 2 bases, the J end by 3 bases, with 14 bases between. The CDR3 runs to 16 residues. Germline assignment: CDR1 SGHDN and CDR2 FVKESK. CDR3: CASSQIRQVIGNTIYF. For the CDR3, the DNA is TGTGCCAGCAGCCAAATTCGACAGGTGATTGGAAACACCATATATTTT.

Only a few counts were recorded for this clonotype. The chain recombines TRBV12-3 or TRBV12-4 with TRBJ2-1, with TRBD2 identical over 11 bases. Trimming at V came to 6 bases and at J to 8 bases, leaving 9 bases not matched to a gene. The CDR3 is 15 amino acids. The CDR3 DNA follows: TGTGCCAGCAGACCTAAGCTAGCGGGAGGCGATGAGCAGTTCTTC. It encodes CASRPKLAGGDEQFF.

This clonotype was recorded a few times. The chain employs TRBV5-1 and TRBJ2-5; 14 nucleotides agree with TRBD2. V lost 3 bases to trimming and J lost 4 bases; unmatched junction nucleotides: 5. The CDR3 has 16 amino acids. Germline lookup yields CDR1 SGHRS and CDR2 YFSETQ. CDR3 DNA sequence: TGCGCCAGCAGCTGGGGGACTAGCGGGAGTGTAGAGACCCAGTACTTC. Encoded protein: CASSWGTSGSVETQYF.

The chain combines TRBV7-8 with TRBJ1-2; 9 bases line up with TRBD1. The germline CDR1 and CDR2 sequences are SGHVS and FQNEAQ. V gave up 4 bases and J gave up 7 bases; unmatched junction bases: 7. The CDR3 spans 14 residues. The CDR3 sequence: CASSSGQGRGGYTF. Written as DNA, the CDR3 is TGTGCCAGCAGCTCAGGACAGGGGAGAGGTGGCTACACCTTC.

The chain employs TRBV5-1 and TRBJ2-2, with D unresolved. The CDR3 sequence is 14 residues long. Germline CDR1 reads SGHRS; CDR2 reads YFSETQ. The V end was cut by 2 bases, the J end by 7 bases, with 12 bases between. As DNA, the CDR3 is TGCGCCAGCAGCTTTAAACCGCTGGACGGGGAGCTGTTTTTT. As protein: CASSFKPLDGELFF.

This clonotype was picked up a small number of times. The CDR3 DNA reads TGCAGTGCTAGAAATCGCGGACTAGCGGGAGGCACCGGGGAGCTGTTTTTT. It encodes CSARNRGLAGGTGELFF. This chain connects TRBV20-1 to TRBJ2-2; TRBD2 agrees at 14 bases. CDR3 size: 17 residues. CDR1 DFQATT and CDR2 SNEGSKA come from the germline V gene (reference sequence). Trimming removed 2 bases from V and 4 bases from J; junction bases left unmatched: 6.

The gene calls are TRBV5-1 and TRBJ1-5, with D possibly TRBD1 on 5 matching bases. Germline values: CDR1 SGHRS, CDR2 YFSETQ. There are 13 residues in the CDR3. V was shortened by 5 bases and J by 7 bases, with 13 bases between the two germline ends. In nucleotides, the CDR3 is TGCGCCAGCAGGGGCAGGGTGGGACAGCCCCAGCATTTT. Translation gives CASRGRVGQPQHF.

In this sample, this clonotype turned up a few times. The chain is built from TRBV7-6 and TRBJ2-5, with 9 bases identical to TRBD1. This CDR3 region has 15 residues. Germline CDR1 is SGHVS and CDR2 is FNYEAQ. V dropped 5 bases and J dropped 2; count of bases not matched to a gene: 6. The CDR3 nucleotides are TGTGCCAGCAGCCCATGGGGACAGGGTCAAGAGACCCAGTACTTC. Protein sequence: CASSPWGQGQETQYF.

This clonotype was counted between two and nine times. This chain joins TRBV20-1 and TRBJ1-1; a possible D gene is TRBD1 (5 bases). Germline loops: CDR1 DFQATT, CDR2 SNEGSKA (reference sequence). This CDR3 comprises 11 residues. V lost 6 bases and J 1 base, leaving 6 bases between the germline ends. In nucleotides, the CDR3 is TGCAGTGCCCAGGGGAACACTGAAGCTTTCTTT. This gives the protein CSAQGNTEAFF.

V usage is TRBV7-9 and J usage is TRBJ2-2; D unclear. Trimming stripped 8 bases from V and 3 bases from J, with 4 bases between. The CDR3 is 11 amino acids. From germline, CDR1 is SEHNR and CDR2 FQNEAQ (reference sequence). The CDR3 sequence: CASGYTGELFF. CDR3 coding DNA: TGTGCCAGCGGATACACCGGGGAGCTGTTTTTT.

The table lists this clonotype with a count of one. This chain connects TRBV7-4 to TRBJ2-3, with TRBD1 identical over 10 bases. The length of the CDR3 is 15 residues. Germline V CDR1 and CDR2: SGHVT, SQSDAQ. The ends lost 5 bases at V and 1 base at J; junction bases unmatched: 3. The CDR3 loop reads CASSRDRGCTDTQYF. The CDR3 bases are TGTGCCAGCAGCCGGGACAGGGGCTGCACAGATACGCAGTATTTT.

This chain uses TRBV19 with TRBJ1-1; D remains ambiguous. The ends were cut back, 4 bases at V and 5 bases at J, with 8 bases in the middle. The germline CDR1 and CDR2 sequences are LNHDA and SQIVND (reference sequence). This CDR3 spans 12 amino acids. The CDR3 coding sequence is TGTGCCAGTAGTACCCGACGGACTGAAGCTTTCTTT. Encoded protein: CASSTRRTEAFF. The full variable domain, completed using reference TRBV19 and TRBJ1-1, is DGGITQSPKYLFRKEGQNVTLSCEQNLNHDAMYWYRQDPGQGLRLIYYSQIVNDFQKGDIAEGYSVSREKKESFPLTVTSAQKNPTAFYLCASSTRRTEAFFGQGTRLTVV.

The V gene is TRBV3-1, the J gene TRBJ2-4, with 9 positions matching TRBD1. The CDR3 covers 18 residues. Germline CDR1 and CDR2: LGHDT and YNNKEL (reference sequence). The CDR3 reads CTCSRLPGQGRFGDIQYF. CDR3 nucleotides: TGTACCTGCAGTCGCTTACCGGGACAGGGCCGGTTTGGGGACATTCAGTACTTC.

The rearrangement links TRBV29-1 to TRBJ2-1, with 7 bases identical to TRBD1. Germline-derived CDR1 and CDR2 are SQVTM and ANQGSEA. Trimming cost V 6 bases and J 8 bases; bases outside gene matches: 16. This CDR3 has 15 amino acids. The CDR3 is CSVLVDRQGWDEQFF. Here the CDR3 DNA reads TGCAGCGTCCTTGTGGACAGGCAAGGTTGGGATGAGCAGTTCTTC.